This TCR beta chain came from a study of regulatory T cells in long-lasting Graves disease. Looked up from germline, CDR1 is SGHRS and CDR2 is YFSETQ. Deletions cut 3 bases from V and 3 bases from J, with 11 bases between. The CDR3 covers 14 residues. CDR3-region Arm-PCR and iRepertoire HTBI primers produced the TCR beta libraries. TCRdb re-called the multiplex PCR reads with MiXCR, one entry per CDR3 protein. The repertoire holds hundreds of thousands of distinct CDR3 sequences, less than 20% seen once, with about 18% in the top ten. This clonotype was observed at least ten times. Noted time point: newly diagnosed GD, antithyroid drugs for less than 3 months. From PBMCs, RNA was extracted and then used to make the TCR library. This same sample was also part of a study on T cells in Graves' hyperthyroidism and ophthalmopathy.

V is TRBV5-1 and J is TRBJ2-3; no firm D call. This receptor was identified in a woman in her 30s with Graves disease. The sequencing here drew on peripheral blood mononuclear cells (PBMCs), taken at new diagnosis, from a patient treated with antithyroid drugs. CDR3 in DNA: TGCGCCAGCAGCTCCTCCGTTTATACAGATACGCAGTATTTT. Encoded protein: CASSSSVYTDTQYF.